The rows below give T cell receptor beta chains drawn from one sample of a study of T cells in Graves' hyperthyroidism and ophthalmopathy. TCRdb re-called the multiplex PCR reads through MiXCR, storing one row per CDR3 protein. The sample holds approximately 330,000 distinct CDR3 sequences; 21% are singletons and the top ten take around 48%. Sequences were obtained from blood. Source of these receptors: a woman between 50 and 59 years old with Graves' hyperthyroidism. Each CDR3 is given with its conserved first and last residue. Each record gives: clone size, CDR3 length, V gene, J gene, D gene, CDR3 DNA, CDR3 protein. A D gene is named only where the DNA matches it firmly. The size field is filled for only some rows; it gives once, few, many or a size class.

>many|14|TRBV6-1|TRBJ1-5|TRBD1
TGTGCCAGCAGTCTCAGGGGGCCCGATCAGCCCCAGCATTTT
CASSLRGPDQPQHF
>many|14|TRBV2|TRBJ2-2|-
TGTGCCAGCTACGGGTCTACGAACACCGGGGAGCTGTTTTTT
CASYGSTNTGELFF
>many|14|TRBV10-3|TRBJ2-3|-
TGTGCCATCAGTGACTTACAGGGCGCAGATACGCAGTATTTT
CAISDLQGADTQYF
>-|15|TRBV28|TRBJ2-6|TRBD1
TGTGCCAGCCGGGACAGCAACTCTGGGGCCAACGTCCTGACTTTC
CASRDSNSGANVLTF
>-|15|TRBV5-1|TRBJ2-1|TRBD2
TGCGCCAGCAGCTTTCTAGCGGGAGTCTCCGATGAGCAGTTCTTC
CASSFLAGVSDEQFF
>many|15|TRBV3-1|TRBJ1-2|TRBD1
TGTGCCAGCAGCCAAGAGGGGACAGGGTTCGGGGGCTACACCTTC
CASSQEGTGFGGYTF
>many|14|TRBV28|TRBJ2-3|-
TGTGCCAGCAGTTTAGGCTATGCGGGGAGGTTGAAGTATTTT
CASSLGYAGRLKYF
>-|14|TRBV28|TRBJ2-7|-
TGTGCCAGCAGCCCTCCGGGACAAAACTACGAGCAGTACTTC
CASSPPGQNYEQYF
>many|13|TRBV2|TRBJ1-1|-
TGTGCCAGCACCTATGGACACTCCACTGAAGCTTTCTTT
CASTYGHSTEAFF
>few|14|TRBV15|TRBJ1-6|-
TGTGCCACCAGCAGAGTAGGGTCGAATTCACCCCTCCACTTT
CATSRVGSNSPLHF
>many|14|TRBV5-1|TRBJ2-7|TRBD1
TGCGCCAGCAGCTCGGGACAGGGGTACTACGAGCAGTACTTC
CASSSGQGYYEQYF
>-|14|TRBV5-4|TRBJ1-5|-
TGTGCCAGCAGCGGCGGGGGCTCAAATCAGCCCCAGCATTTT
CASSGGGSNQPQHF
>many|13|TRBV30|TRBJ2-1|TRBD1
TGTGCCGCCGGGACAGGGGGTTCCAATGAGCAGTTCTTC
CAAGTGGSNEQFF
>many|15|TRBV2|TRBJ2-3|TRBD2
TGTGCCAGCAGGGGACTAGCGGGGTTCGCAGATACGCAGTATTTT
CASRGLAGFADTQYF
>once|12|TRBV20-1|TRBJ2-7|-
TGCAGTGCTAGCGGTGCCAGCTACGAGCAGTACTTC
CSASGASYEQYF
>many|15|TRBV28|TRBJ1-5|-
TGTGCCAGCAGACAGGGTTCCCCTCGCAATCAGCCCCAGCATTTT
CASRQGSPRNQPQHF
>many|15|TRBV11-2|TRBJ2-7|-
TGTGCCAGCAGCTTAGATAAAAGTTGGGCTAGAGAGCAGTACTTC
CASSLDKSWAREQYF
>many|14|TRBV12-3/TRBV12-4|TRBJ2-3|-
TGTGCCAGCACCCGGGACGGAAGCACAGATACGCAGTATTTT
CASTRDGSTDTQYF
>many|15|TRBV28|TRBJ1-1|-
TGTGCCAGCAGTTTGACCTTCACCGGGGGGACTGAAGCTTTCTTT
CASSLTFTGGTEAFF
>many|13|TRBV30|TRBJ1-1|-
TGTGCCTGGGGGTCTGCTTTTGGTACTGAAGCTTTCTTT
CAWGSAFGTEAFF
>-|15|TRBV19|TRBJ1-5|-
TGTGCCAGTAGTATAGATCTCCAAGGCAATCAGCCCCAGCATTTT
CASSIDLQGNQPQHF
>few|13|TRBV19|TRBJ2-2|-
TGTGCCAGTAGGCCTACAGGGACCGGGGAGCTGTTTTTT
CASRPTGTGELFF
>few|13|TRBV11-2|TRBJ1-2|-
TGTGCCAGCAGTCTTGACAGGCTCTATGGCTACACCTTC
CASSLDRLYGYTF
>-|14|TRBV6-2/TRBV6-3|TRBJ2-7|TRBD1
TGTGCCAGCAGTTACGCAGGGGGCGGAGACGAGCAGTACTTC
CASSYAGGGDEQYF
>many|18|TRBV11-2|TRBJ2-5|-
TGTGCCAGCAGCCCCCGGGGACTTTCCATCCTCCGCGTGGAGACCCAGTACTTC
CASSPRGLSILRVETQYF
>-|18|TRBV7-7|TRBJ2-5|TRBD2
TGTGCTAGCAGCCGAACTCCTGGACTAGCGGGAGGGCTAGAGACCCAGTACTTC
CASSRTPGLAGGLETQYF
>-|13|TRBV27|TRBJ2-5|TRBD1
TGTGCCAGCAAAACAGGGGGATTTGAGACCCAGTACTTC
CASKTGGFETQYF
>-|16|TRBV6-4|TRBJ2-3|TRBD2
TGTGCCAGCAGTGTCCTAGCGGGGGGGCCGGCAGATACGCAGTATTTT
CASSVLAGGPADTQYF
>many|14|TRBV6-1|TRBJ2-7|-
TGTGCCAGCAATAGTGGAGACTCGGCCTACGAGCAGTACTTC
CASNSGDSAYEQYF
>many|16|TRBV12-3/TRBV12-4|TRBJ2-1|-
TGTGCCAGCAGTTTTGTCCCTCCGACTAGTTCCAATGAGCAGTTCTTC
CASSFVPPTSSNEQFF
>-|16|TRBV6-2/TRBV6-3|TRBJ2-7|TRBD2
TGTGCCAGCAGTTACTCCGTAGCGGGAGGCTACAATGAGCAGTACTTC
CASSYSVAGGYNEQYF
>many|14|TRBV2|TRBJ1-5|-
TGTGCCAGCAGGAAAGGGGAAGGCAATCAGCCCCAGCATTTT
CASRKGEGNQPQHF
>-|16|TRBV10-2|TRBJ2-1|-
TGCGCCAGCAGTCCTATCACGGGCCTTACCTACAATGAGCAGTTCTTC
CASSPITGLTYNEQFF
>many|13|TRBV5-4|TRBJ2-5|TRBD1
TGTGCCAGCAGACGGGGACAGGAAGAGACCCAGTACTTC
CASRRGQEETQYF
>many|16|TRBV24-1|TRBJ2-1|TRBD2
TGTGCCACCAGTGATGGGACTAGCGGGGGTCTCGATGAGCAGTTCTTC
CATSDGTSGGLDEQFF
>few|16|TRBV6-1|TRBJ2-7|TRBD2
TGTGCCAGCAGTGGCCTTAGAGCGGGGGTTCTTTACGAGCAGTACTTC
CASSGLRAGVLYEQYF
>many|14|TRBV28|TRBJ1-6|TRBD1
TGTGCCAGCAGCGAGGGACAGGCGAATTCACCCCTCCACTTT
CASSEGQANSPLHF
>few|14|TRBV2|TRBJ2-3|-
TGTGCCAGCAGTGGGCGACAGTACACAGATACGCAGTATTTT
CASSGRQYTDTQYF
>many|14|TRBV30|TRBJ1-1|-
TGTGCCTGGAGTTCTGGACAGACTCGGGCTGAAGCTTTCTTT
CAWSSGQTRAEAFF
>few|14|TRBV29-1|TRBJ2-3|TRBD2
TGCAGCGTTGACTTAGCGGGAGTGGGAGATACGCAGTATTTT
CSVDLAGVGDTQYF
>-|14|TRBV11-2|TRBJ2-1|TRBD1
TGTGCCAGCACCGGACAGGGCACTAGTAATGAGCAGTTCTTC
CASTGQGTSNEQFF
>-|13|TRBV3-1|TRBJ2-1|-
TGTGCCAGCAGCCATTACCACTGGAATGAGCAGTTCTTC
CASSHYHWNEQFF
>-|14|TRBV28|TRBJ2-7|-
TGTGCCAGCAGTCCCCAGTCGAGACTAGTCGAGCAGTACTTC
CASSPQSRLVEQYF
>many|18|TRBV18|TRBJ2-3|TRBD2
TGTGCCAGCTCACCTCCGGGACTAGCGGGGGGAATCACAGATACGCAGTATTTT
CASSPPGLAGGITDTQYF
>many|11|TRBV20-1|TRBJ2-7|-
TGCAGTGTTCGGTCCCGTTACGAGCAGTACTTC
CSVRSRYEQYF
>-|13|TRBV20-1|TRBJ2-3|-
TGCAGTGCTAGAGACGGCCCCCCGGATACGCAGTATTTT
CSARDGPPDTQYF
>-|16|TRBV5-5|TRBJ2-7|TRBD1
TGTGCCAGCAGCCCCGTCAGGGGGCGGAAATCCTACGAGCAGTACTTC
CASSPVRGRKSYEQYF
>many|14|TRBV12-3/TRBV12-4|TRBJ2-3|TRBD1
TGTGCCAGCACCAAGGGACAGTCCACAGATACGCAGTATTTT
CASTKGQSTDTQYF
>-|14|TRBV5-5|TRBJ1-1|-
TGTGCCAGCAGCTTAGGGGAAGGGAACACTGAAGCTTTCTTT
CASSLGEGNTEAFF
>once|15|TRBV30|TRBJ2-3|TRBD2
TGTGCCTGGAGAGACCGTAGCGGGAGAACAGATACGCAGTATTTT
CAWRDRSGRTDTQYF
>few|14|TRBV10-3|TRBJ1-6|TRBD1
TGTACCATCAGTGGACAGGGTAGTTATTCACCCCTCCACTTT
CTISGQGSYSPLHF
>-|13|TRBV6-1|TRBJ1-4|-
TGTGCCAGCAGCGGGAGTGATGGTGAAAAACTGTTTTTT
CASSGSDGEKLFF
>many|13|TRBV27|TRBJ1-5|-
TGTGCCAGCAGTTTGTTAGGGAGTCAGCCCCAGCATTTT
CASSLLGSQPQHF
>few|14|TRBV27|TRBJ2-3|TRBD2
TGTGCCAGCAGAGGACTAGCGGGTCCAGATACGCAGTATTTT
CASRGLAGPDTQYF